This is a list of T cell receptor beta chains from one sample in a study of T cells in Graves' hyperthyroidism and ophthalmopathy. TCRdb redid the calling of the multiplex PCR reads with MiXCR, one entry per CDR3 protein. The sample has 640,000 or so distinct CDR3 sequences; 14% are singletons. The specimen was blood. The receptor set was obtained from a woman younger than 30 with Graves' ophthalmopathy. Each CDR3 is given with its conserved first and last residue. The D gene is left open where the match is weak. Only some rows state a clone size, as once, few, many or a class for expanded clones.

length	V	J	D	size	CDR3	DNA
18	TRBV6-2/TRBV6-3	TRBJ2-1	TRBD2	few	CASSYSYRTSGRYNEQFF	TGTGCCAGCAGTTACTCGTACAGGACTAGCGGGAGGTACAATGAGCAGTTCTTC
18	TRBV9	TRBJ2-1	.	few	CASSVASGAWGSYNEQFF	TGTGCCAGCAGCGTAGCATCGGGGGCCTGGGGTTCCTACAATGAGCAGTTCTTC
12	TRBV19	TRBJ1-6	.	few	CASSISNSPLHF	TGTGCCAGTAGTATATCGAATTCACCCCTCCACTTT
15	TRBV6-1	TRBJ2-7	TRBD2	many	CASSEEPSGSYEQYF	TGTGCCAGCAGTGAAGAGCCTAGCGGCTCCTACGAGCAGTACTTC
15	TRBV10-3	TRBJ2-7	.	few	CAISESGPGSYEQYF	TGTGCCATCAGTGAGTCCGGACCGGGGTCCTACGAGCAGTACTTC
13	TRBV7-2	TRBJ2-3	.	many	CASSLGSGDTQYF	TGTGCCAGCAGCTTAGGATCCGGAGATACGCAGTATTTT
13	TRBV20-1	TRBJ1-5	.	many	CSAGGQMNQPQHF	TGCAGTGCTGGCGGACAGATGAATCAGCCCCAGCATTTT
12	TRBV7-9	TRBJ2-7	.	few	CASSSAGPGQYF	TGTGCCAGCAGCTCCGCCGGACCGGGGCAGTACTTC
15	TRBV29-1	TRBJ1-5	.	.	CSVGDPGTGTWPQHF	TGCAGCGTTGGGGACCCGGGAACGGGAACTTGGCCCCAGCATTTT
15	TRBV28	TRBJ1-6	TRBD1	few	CASTPDRVGNSPLHF	TGTGCCAGCACCCCCGACAGGGTGGGAAATTCACCCCTCCACTTT
14	TRBV20-1	TRBJ1-3	TRBD1	many	CSARADRGLYTIYF	TGCAGTGCTAGAGCTGACAGGGGGCTATACACCATATATTTT
17	TRBV7-9	TRBJ1-1	.	.	CASSPEDWESLNTEAFF	TGTGCCAGCAGCCCGGAGGACTGGGAATCCTTGAACACTGAAGCTTTCTTT
15	TRBV20-1	TRBJ2-7	TRBD2	.	CSAPGTSGSSYEQYF	TGCAGTGCACCCGGGACTAGCGGGAGTTCCTACGAGCAGTACTTC
15	TRBV27	TRBJ2-2	.	many	CASSLSMVDTGELFF	TGTGCCAGCAGTTTATCGATGGTCGACACCGGGGAGCTGTTTTTT
13	TRBV19	TRBJ2-7	TRBD1	.	CASSRDRGAEQYF	TGTGCCAGTAGTCGGGACAGGGGGGCCGAGCAGTACTTC
13	TRBV28	TRBJ2-7	.	many	CASSSPYRSKQYF	TGTGCCAGCAGTTCGCCCTACAGGAGCAAGCAGTACTTC
14	TRBV5-1	TRBJ2-3	TRBD2	few	CASSISGRTDTQYF	TGCGCCAGCAGCATTAGCGGGAGGACAGATACGCAGTATTTT